This TCR beta chain was captured in a study of T cell responses to AZD1222 COVID-19 vaccine. General study results and limits: Increased Spike-specific TCR breadth and depth were observed after two AZD1222 doses. Clonal diversity was possibly underestimated; the donors were predominantly white British and more often female.

Germline V gene data show CDR1 as SNHLY and CDR2 as FYNNEI. Losses at the gene ends were 9 bases for V and 5 bases for J; bases not matched to a gene: 9. This CDR3 is built from 14 residues. To note about this clone: Its antigen remains unidentified.

Pooled in the analysis were second doses at about 4 or about 12 weeks. Clones were sequenced by immunoSEQ multiplex PCR, and TCRdb holds only the in-frame ones, with some missing. The profile shows 89,000 or so clones, under 95% of them singletons. V gene TRBV2 combines with J gene TRBJ1-4, with 7 bases lining up with TRBD1. Sequenced here: peripheral blood, sampled 28 days after the second AZD1222 dose. This clonotype was sampled from an adult who received the AZD1222 COVID-19 vaccine. This chain's CDR3 is CASPGGTENEKLFF. The CDR3, as DNA: TGTGCCAGTCCCGGGGGGACAGAGAATGAAAAACTGTTTTTT.